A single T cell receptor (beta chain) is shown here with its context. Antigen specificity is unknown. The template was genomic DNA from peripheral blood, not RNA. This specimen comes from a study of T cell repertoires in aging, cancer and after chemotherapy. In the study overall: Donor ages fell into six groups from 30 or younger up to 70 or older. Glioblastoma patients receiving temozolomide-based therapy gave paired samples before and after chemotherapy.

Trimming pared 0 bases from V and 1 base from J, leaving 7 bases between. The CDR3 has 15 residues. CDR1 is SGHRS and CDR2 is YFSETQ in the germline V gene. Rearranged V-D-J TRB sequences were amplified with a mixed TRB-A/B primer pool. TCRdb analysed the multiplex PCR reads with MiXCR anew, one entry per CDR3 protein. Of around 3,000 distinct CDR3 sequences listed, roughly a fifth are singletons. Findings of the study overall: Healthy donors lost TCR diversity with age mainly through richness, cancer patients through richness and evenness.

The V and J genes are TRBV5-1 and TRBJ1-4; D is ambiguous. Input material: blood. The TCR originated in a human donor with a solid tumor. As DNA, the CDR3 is TGCGCCAGCAGCTTGGCGGGCAGAACTAATGAAAAACTGTTTTTT. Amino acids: CASSLAGRTNEKLFF.